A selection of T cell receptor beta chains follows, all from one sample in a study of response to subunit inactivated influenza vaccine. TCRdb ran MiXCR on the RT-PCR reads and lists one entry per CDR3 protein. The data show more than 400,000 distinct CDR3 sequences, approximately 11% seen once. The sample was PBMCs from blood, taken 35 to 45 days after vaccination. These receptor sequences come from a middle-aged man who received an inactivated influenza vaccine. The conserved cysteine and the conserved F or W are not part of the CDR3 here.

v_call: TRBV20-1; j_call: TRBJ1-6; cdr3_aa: SVRAKNSPLH
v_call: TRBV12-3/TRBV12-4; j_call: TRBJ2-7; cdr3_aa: ASSLDTSSYEQY
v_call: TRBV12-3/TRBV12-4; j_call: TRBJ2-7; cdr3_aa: ASSLSGRSFEQY
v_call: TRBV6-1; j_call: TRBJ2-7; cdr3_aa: ASSLTGTGINEQY
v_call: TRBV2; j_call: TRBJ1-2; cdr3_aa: ASSGQGGSRYT
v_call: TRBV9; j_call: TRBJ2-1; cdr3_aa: ASSLAGASGSLWNEQF
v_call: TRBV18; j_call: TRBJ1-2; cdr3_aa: ASSPVTGDGYT
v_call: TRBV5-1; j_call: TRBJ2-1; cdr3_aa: ASSGTPGLSVNEQF
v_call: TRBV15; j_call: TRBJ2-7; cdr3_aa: ATSRVVLPSYEQY
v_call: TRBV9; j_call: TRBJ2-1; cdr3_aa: ASSAPTRNEQF
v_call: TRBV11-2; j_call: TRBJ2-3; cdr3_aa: ASSLDRPGHRIPDTQY
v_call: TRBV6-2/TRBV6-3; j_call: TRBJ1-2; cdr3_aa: ASSGTAGIGYT
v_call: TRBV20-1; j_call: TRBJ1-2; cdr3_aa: SASPGRDYGYT
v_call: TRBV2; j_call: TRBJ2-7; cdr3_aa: ASSEVKPGKVYKQY
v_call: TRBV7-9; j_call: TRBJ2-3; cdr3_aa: ASSLGTGTVGADTQY
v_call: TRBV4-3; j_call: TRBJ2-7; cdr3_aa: ASSQHTGYEQY
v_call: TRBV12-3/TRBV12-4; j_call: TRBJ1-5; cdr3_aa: ASSRRQGPNQPQH
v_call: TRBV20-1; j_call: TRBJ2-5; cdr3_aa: SARSGQGDRETQY
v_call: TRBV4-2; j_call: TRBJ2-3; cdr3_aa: ASSQAATTDTQY
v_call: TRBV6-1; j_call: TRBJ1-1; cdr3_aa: ASIRGKGLGTEAF
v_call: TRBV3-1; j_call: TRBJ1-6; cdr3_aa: ASSSGQLQLSSGATLH
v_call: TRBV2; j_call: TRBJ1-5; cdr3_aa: ASSARGTGRIH
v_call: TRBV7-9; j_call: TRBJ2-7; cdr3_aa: ASSPAFEQY
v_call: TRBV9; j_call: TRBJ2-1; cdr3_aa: ASSVRGGRTYNEQF
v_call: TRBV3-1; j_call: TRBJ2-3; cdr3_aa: ASSHIAGGRYTQY
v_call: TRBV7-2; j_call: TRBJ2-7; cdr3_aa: ASSPVGGPYEQY
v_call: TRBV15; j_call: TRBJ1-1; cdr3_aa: ATSRVIGQNTEAF
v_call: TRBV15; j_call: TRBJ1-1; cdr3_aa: ATSRVREGYTEAF
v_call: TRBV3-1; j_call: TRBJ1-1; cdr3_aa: ASSQAGGARTEAF
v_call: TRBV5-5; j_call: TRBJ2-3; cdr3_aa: ASSLDSRGRGTQY
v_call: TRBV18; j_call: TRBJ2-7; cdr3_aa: ASSPSTGSNEQY
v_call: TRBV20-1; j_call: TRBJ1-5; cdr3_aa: SARGPSNQPQH
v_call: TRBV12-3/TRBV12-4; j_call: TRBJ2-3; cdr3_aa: ASSSRSGGTDTQY
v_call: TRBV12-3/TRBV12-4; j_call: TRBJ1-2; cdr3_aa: ASSLSGQGFYGYT
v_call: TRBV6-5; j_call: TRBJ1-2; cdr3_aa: ASSYGTGGRYGYT
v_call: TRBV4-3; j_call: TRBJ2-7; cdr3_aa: ASSQDYVGQSSYEQY
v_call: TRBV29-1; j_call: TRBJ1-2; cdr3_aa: SVEEGSRYGYT
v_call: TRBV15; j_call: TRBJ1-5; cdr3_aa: ATSREPGANNQPQH
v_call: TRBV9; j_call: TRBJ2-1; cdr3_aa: ASSASNTRNNEQF
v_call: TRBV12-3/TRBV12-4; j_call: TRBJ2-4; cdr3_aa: ASSPRRTLAKNIQY
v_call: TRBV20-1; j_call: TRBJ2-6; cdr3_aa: SAPDRGVSGANVLT
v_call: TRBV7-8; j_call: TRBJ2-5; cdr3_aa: ASSAGPTKETQY
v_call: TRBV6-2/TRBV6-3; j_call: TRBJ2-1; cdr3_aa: ASSYRPRAGSSYNEQF
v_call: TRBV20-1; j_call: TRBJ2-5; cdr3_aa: SAPQLGGGAEY
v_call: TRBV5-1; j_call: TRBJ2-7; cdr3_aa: ASSPNLAVTYEQY
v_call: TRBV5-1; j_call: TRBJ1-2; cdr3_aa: ASSPRGVDGYT
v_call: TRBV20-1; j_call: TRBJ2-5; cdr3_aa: SASIPALAETQY
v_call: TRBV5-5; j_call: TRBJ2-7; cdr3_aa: ASSREGTYYEQY
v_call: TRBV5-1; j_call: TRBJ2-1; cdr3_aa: ASSSGRYNEQF
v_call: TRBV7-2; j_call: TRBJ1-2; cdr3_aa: ASSLEGTGGTYGYT
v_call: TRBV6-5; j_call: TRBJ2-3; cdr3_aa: ASSYVGISTDTQY
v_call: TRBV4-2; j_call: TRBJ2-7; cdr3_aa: ASSQETGEPSYEQY
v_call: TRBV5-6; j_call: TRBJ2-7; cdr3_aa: ASSLDRFHEQY
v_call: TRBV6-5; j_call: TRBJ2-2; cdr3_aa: ASSYGPTPTGELF
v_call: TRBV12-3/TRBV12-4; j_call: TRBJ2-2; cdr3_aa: ASSTGTSGPTGELF